The clone carrying this TCR beta chain was recorded once. This specimen comes from a study of blood T cell repertoires in COVID-19. About the study: Acute and convalescent COVID-19 samples came from the United States, Italy and Spain. In each case, the material was cDNA or gDNA derived from T cells, B-cell-depleted T cells, or PBMCs.

Authors' data handling: Estimation of nucleated cell counts was performed using reference gene primer amplification. Method: immunoSEQ multiplex PCR; TCRdb's copy keeps in-frame clones and lacks some. The D gene and trimming were derived from the DNA, and the V and J assignments and clone size from that table. The sample has around 30,000 clones; roughly 74% are singletons. This CDR3 has 13 amino acids. V lost 5 bases to trimming and J lost 7 bases; unmatched junction nucleotides: 5. Material for sequencing was peripheral blood. The source is a man older than 75 with active or convalescent COVID-19. The V and J genes are TRBV12-3 or TRBV12-4 and TRBJ2-1; 7 nucleotides line up with TRBD2. This CDR3 is CASSLGEGNEQFF. CDR3 DNA sequence: TGTGCCAGCAGTCTCGGGGAGGGGAATGAGCAGTTCTTC.